One T cell receptor beta chain is described in this entry. Antigen: not known. With V trimmed by 5 bases and J by 5 bases, 2 bases remained unmatched. CDR1 and CDR2 (germline): SGHTA, FQGNSA. CDR3 length: 15 amino acids. This entry is derived from a study of cytomegalovirus exposure and HLA in healthy donors. The study's findings and limits: The study put 160 or so TCR beta chains on its list as cytomegalovirus-associated.

Vbeta (60) and Jbeta (13) primers were used in the PCR. Clones were read by immunoSEQ multiplex PCR, and TCRdb kept only the in-frame ones, dropping some. The profile shows around 91,000 clones, 64% of them singletons. Specimen: PBMCs. The sequence came from a human donor in good health. V and J are TRBV7-2 and TRBJ2-2, with 13 nucleotides matching TRBD2. CDR3 sequence: CASSPTSGGTGELFF. In nucleotides, the CDR3 is TGTGCCAGCAGCCCGACTAGCGGGGGGACCGGGGAGCTGTTTTTT. The complete variable domain, with remaining parts taken from reference TRBV7-2 and TRBJ2-2, reads GAGVSQSPSNKVTEKGKDVELRCDPISGHTALYWYRQSLGQGLEFLIYFQGNSAPDKSGLPSDRFSAERTGGSVSTLTIQRTQQEDSAVYLCASSPTSGGTGELFFGEGSRLTVL.